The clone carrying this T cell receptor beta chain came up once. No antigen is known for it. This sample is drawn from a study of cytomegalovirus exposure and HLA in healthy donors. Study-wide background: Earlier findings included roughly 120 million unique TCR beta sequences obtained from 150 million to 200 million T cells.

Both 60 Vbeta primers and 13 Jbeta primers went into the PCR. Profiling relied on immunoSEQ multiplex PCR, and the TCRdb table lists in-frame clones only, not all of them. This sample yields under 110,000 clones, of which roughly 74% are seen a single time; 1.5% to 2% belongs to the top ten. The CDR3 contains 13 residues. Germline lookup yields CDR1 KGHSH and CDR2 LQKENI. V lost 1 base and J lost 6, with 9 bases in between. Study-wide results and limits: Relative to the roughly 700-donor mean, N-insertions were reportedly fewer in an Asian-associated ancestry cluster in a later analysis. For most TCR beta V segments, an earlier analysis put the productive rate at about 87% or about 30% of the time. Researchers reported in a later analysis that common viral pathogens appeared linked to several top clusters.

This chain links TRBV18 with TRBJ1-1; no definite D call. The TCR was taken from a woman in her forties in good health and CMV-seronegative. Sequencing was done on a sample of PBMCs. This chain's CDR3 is CASSPRATPEAFF. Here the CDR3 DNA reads TGTGCCAGCTCACCACGAGCAACCCCTGAAGCTTTCTTT.